The rows below give T cell receptor beta chains drawn from one sample of a study of response to subunit inactivated influenza vaccine. TCRdb redid the calling of the RT-PCR reads with MiXCR, one entry per CDR3 protein. The sample contains fewer than 750,000 distinct CDR3 sequences, 14% of which appear only once. The sequencing used PBMCs from blood, collected roughly 13 days after vaccination. The receptors shown here come from a man aged 50 to 60 who received an inactivated influenza vaccine. The CDR3 runs from the conserved cysteine through the conserved F or W. Each record gives: CDR3 DNA, CDR3 protein, J gene, D gene, V gene, clone size. A D gene is named only where the DNA matches it firmly. Clone size is not always given. Where it is, it says once, few, many or a class for expanded clones.

TGTGCCAGCAGCCTAGGGACAGTGGAAAATTCACCCCTCCACTTT | CASSLGTVENSPLHF | TRBJ1-6 | TRBD1 | TRBV7-9 | few
TGTGCCAGCGAGGTAGCCAGGGCAGATACGCAGTATTTT | CASEVARADTQYF | TRBJ2-3 | . | TRBV6-1 | .
TGTGCCAGCAGCTTAACCAGGATATACACTGAAGCTTTCTTT | CASSLTRIYTEAFF | TRBJ1-1 | . | TRBV7-2 | few
TGTGCCAGCAGCCAAGATGTTGGGGGGCCCTACGAGCAGTACTTC | CASSQDVGGPYEQYF | TRBJ2-7 | . | TRBV4-2 | .
TGTGCCAGCAGCCGCGATGGTCCTCTATATAGCGAGCAGTACTTC | CASSRDGPLYSEQYF | TRBJ2-7 | . | TRBV6-1 | few
TGTGCCAGCAGCACCGGACCTGAGCAGTTCTTC | CASSTGPEQFF | TRBJ2-1 | . | TRBV7-6 | few
TGTGCCACCAGTGACCCTAAACTAGCGTATGAGACCCAGTACTTC | CATSDPKLAYETQYF | TRBJ2-5 | TRBD2 | TRBV24-1 | few
TGTGCCAGCAGTTCGGACTCCGCGAGCTGGGAGACCCAGTACTTC | CASSSDSASWETQYF | TRBJ2-5 | . | TRBV6-5 | .
TGTGCTGTGGGCACCGGGGAGCTGTTTTTT | CAVGTGELFF | TRBJ2-2 | . | TRBV30 | few
TGCGCCAGCACCCCACTAGCGGGGGGTGGCAATGAGCAGTTCTTC | CASTPLAGGGNEQFF | TRBJ2-1 | TRBD2 | TRBV5-1 | few
TGCAGTGCTAGGTTAGCGGGAGACTACAATGAGCAGTTCTTC | CSARLAGDYNEQFF | TRBJ2-1 | TRBD2 | TRBV20-1 | few
TGTGCCAGCAGTTTCACCCAAGAGACCCAGTACTTC | CASSFTQETQYF | TRBJ2-5 | . | TRBV12-3/TRBV12-4 | many
TGTGCCATCAGTGGCTCCCGGGAGGGAGGTATGACCTACGAGCAGTACTTC | CAISGSREGGMTYEQYF | TRBJ2-7 | TRBD2 | TRBV10-3 | .
TGTGCCAGCAGTTTGCGTGCAGGGATCACCTACAATGAGCAGTTCTTC | CASSLRAGITYNEQFF | TRBJ2-1 | . | TRBV12-3/TRBV12-4 | many
TGCAGTGCTAGTAGTACTAGCGGAGGGAAGCAGTACTTC | CSASSTSGGKQYF | TRBJ2-7 | TRBD2 | TRBV20-1 | few
TGTGCCAGCAGCTTCATTGGGGGAGCGACAGATACGCAGTATTTT | CASSFIGGATDTQYF | TRBJ2-3 | . | TRBV5-5 | .
TGTGCCAGCAGTTTTCGCTTCCCCTACAATGAGCAGTTCTTC | CASSFRFPYNEQFF | TRBJ2-1 | . | TRBV27 | .
TGTGCCACCAAGGCGACTCAGGGCAATGAGCAGTTCTTC | CATKATQGNEQFF | TRBJ2-1 | . | TRBV24-1 | .
TGTGCCAGCAGTTACTCCTCAGGGATTGATAGCAATCAGCCCCAGCATTTT | CASSYSSGIDSNQPQHF | TRBJ1-5 | . | TRBV6-2/TRBV6-3 | .
TGTGCCAGCAGCTTGGTCGGGCAATACGAGCAGTACTTC | CASSLVGQYEQYF | TRBJ2-7 | . | TRBV7-9 | few
TGTGCCAGCAGTGAAGTCGATGGGACAGGGTGGTATGAGCAGTTCTTC | CASSEVDGTGWYEQFF | TRBJ2-1 | TRBD1 | TRBV6-1 | .
TGCAGTGCTAGCGGAGGGGGCGGGGGGTCGGATACGCAGTATTTT | CSASGGGGGSDTQYF | TRBJ2-3 | . | TRBV20-1 | few
TGTGCCAGCTTGGACTACTCCTACAATGAGCAGTTCTTC | CASLDYSYNEQFF | TRBJ2-1 | . | TRBV6-1 | few
TGTGCCAGCATTCACCGGGACAGGGGAAGCGGCTACACCTTC | CASIHRDRGSGYTF | TRBJ1-2 | TRBD1 | TRBV6-2/TRBV6-3 | few
TGTGCCAGCAGTTACAGGAGCGGGGCCATCACAGATACGCAGTATTTT | CASSYRSGAITDTQYF | TRBJ2-3 | TRBD2 | TRBV6-2/TRBV6-3 | .
TGTGCCAGCAGTTTAATCTCTGGGGGCTACACCTTC | CASSLISGGYTF | TRBJ1-2 | . | TRBV12-3/TRBV12-4 | many
TGCGCCAGCAGCCTGACTGGACAGGTCAGTGTCTACACCTTC | CASSLTGQVSVYTF | TRBJ1-2 | TRBD1 | TRBV5-1 | few
TGTGCCAGCAGCCAGACAGGCAGAAGGGCTCGAGGCTACACCTTC | CASSQTGRRARGYTF | TRBJ1-2 | . | TRBV3-1 | .
TGTGCCACCAGTGATTCCGGGGGCAGAACCCCCGCAATTGAGCAGTTCTTC | CATSDSGGRTPAIEQFF | TRBJ2-1 | . | TRBV24-1 | many
TGTGCCAGCAGTGCGACGGTTAGCGGGATAGATTTT | CASSATVSGIDF | TRBJ2-3 | TRBD2 | TRBV6-2/TRBV6-3 | .
TGTGCCAGCAGTTGGGTCAGCTCCTACAATGAGCAGTTCTTC | CASSWVSSYNEQFF | TRBJ2-1 | . | TRBV6-2/TRBV6-3 | few
TGTGCCAGCAGTAAAGAAGATCGCACAGATACGCAGTATTTT | CASSKEDRTDTQYF | TRBJ2-3 | . | TRBV2 | few
TGTGCCAGCAGTTCGCAAGCGATGACTAGCGGGTACGAGCAGTACTTC | CASSSQAMTSGYEQYF | TRBJ2-7 | TRBD2 | TRBV28 | few
TGTGCCAGCAGTTACTCGGGGGCGGACGTTTTCTACGAGCAGTACTTC | CASSYSGADVFYEQYF | TRBJ2-7 | . | TRBV6-5 | few
TGTGCCAGCAGTCTTGTACCCCCTCACTTGACGGACACCGGGGAGCTGTTTTTT | CASSLVPPHLTDTGELFF | TRBJ2-2 | . | TRBV6-1 | few
TGTGCCAGCAGCTTAGACACAGATACGCAGTATTTT | CASSLDTDTQYF | TRBJ2-3 | . | TRBV5-1 | many
TGTGCCAGCAGTTTAAGTGGAGTACTAGCGGGCACAGATACGCAGTATTTT | CASSLSGVLAGTDTQYF | TRBJ2-3 | TRBD2 | TRBV12-3/TRBV12-4 | .
TGTGCCAGCAGGGCACAAAATAGTGGCTACACCTTC | CASRAQNSGYTF | TRBJ1-2 | . | TRBV12-3/TRBV12-4 | many
TGTGCCAGCAGCCTAGTTGGAGCGTCAACCTACGAGCAGTACTTC | CASSLVGASTYEQYF | TRBJ2-7 | . | TRBV14 | .
TGTGCCAGCAGTTACTCGATGACTGGCAGGACCATGGGGAAACTGTTTTTT | CASSYSMTGRTMGKLFF | TRBJ1-4 | . | TRBV6-5 | few
TGTGCCAGCAGGGTAGCGGGGGGCGAGGAGACCCAGTACTTC | CASRVAGGEETQYF | TRBJ2-5 | TRBD2 | TRBV12-3/TRBV12-4 | few
TGTGCCAGCAGCTTCCAACCGGGACAGGGCCACGAGCAGTACTTC | CASSFQPGQGHEQYF | TRBJ2-7 | TRBD1 | TRBV7-8 | few
TGTGCCAGCAGGCGCTCCCTTACAGGGCTCAACAATGAGCAGTTCTTC | CASRRSLTGLNNEQFF | TRBJ2-1 | . | TRBV7-9 | few
TGTGCCAGCAGCCCCATTGCTTCCGGGGCCAACGTCCTGACTTTC | CASSPIASGANVLTF | TRBJ2-6 | . | TRBV7-2 | .
TGTGCCAGCAGTTTAGACGCAGGGTTATACGAGCAGTACTTC | CASSLDAGLYEQYF | TRBJ2-7 | . | TRBV28 | many
TGTGCCAGCAGCTTAGACGGAACTGAGCAGTTCTTC | CASSLDGTEQFF | TRBJ2-1 | . | TRBV11-1 | .
TGTGCCACCAGCAGCCGGGACGGAGCCTACGAGCAGTACTTC | CATSSRDGAYEQYF | TRBJ2-7 | . | TRBV15 | .
TGTGCCAGTAGCAGGGGCGCCCGGATGAACACTGAAGCTTTCTTT | CASSRGARMNTEAFF | TRBJ1-1 | . | TRBV19 | few
TGCAGCCTCCGGCGGGACCTCACAGATACGCAGTATTTT | CSLRRDLTDTQYF | TRBJ2-3 | . | TRBV29-1 | .
TGTGCCAGCAGCTTGCCTCCGGTAGATACGCAGTATTTT | CASSLPPVDTQYF | TRBJ2-3 | . | TRBV7-6 | few
TGTGCCAGCAGCCAAGTGACAGGGAGGTATACGCAGTATTTT | CASSQVTGRYTQYF | TRBJ2-3 | . | TRBV14 | .
TGTGCCAGCAGCCGTTCTCCCGGGCCCTCGGAGCAGTACTTC | CASSRSPGPSEQYF | TRBJ2-7 | . | TRBV3-1 | few
TGCAGCGTTGAGCCAGGGGAAGAGACCCAGTACTTC | CSVEPGEETQYF | TRBJ2-5 | . | TRBV29-1 | many
TGCGCCAGCAGCTTCTTCCCGACAGGGGGCATGTATGAGACCCAGTACTTC | CASSFFPTGGMYETQYF | TRBJ2-5 | TRBD1 | TRBV5-1 | .
TGTGCCAGCAGCTTATTGTTCAGAGGAGAAGAGACCCAGTACTTC | CASSLLFRGEETQYF | TRBJ2-5 | . | TRBV7-2 | .